The 7 T cell receptor beta chains listed next were all sequenced from one sample in a study of blood T cell repertoires in COVID-19. Here immunoSEQ multiplex PCR was the method, and the copy in TCRdb shows in-frame clones only, minus some. Here the sample spans approximately 200,000 clones, 87% being singletons. The sequenced material came from peripheral blood. These TCRs come from a man between 35 and 55 years old with active or convalescent COVID-19.

The V and J genes are TRBV4-1 and TRBJ1-2; TRBD1 matches at 8 bases. With 2 bases clipped from V and 6 bases from J, the junction kept 5 bases outside the gene matches. CDR1 is MGHRA, CDR2 YSYEKL, per germline. The length of the CDR3 is 14 residues. The CDR3, as DNA: TGCGCCAGCAGCCAAACCCGGGACAGGCATGGCTACACCTTC. Translated, it gives CASSQTRDRHGYTF.

This sequence joins TRBV2 and TRBJ2-5, with TRBD1 identical over 9 bases. The CDR3 totals 15 residues. Germline CDR1 is SNHLY and CDR2 is FYNNEI. The J segment lost 7 bases and the V segment lost 1 base, leaving 7 bases of the junction unmatched. The CDR3 DNA reads TGTGCCAGCAGTGAAGAGGGAGGGACAGGGACGACCCAGTACTTC. It specifies CASSEEGGTGTTQYF.

The V gene is TRBV5-1, the J gene TRBJ1-2; 11 nucleotides match TRBD1. From germline, CDR1 is SGHRS and CDR2 YFSETQ. The CDR3 contains 15 residues. The J segment lost 8 bases and the V segment lost 0 bases, leaving 6 bases of the junction unmatched. Written as DNA, the CDR3 is TGCGCCAGCAGCTTGGAAGGACAGGGGGCGGACGGCTACACCTTC. Translation gives CASSLEGQGADGYTF. The whole variable domain, filled in from reference TRBV5-1 and TRBJ1-2, reads KAGVTQTPRYLIKTRGQQVTLSCSPISGHRSVSWYQQTPGQGLQFLFEYFSETQRNKGNFPGRFSGRQFSNSRSEMNVSTLELGDSALYLCASSLEGQGADGYTFGSGTRLTVV.

The V call is TRBV2, the J call TRBJ2-2; no clear D. Germline-derived CDR1 and CDR2 are SNHLY and FYNNEI. V was shortened by 7 bases and J by 0 bases, with 9 bases between the two germline ends. CDR3 length: 14 amino acids. The CDR3 region is CASIVPSNTGELFF. The CDR3 DNA reads TGTGCCAGCATAGTGCCCTCGAACACCGGGGAGCTGTTTTTT.

V usage is TRBV6-5 and J usage is TRBJ2-7; D may be TRBD1 (5 bases). CDR3 length: 13 residues. CDR1 and CDR2 from the germline V gene are MNHEY and SVGAGI. V dropped 6 bases and J dropped 2 bases, with 11 bases sitting between them. CDR3 protein: CASRSGYTYEQYF. The CDR3 DNA follows: TGTGCCAGCAGGTCAGGGTATACCTACGAGCAGTACTTC.

The genes are TRBV2 and TRBJ2-7; 8 bases map to TRBD2. V gave up 7 bases and J gave up 3 bases; unmatched junction bases: 8. Per germline, CDR1 SNHLY and CDR2 FYNNEI. The CDR3 consists of 14 residues. CDR3 amino acids: CASKNGGASYEQYF. In nucleotides, the CDR3 is TGTGCCAGCAAAAACGGGGGGGCAAGCTACGAGCAGTACTTC.

This clone has only one observation. V usage is TRBV5-6 and J usage is TRBJ2-1, with D tentatively TRBD2 (5 bases). There are 11 residues in the CDR3. The V and J ends lost 3 bases and 12 bases respectively, with 10 bases between them. CDR1 and CDR2 (germline): SGHDT, YYEEEE. CDR3 in DNA: TGTGCCAGCAGCTCCTCTGGAGGGCAGTTCTTC. Translation gives CASSSSGGQFF.